This TCR beta chain comes out of a study of blood T cell repertoires in COVID-19. About the research overall: Sites across the United States, Italy and Spain contributed samples from acute and convalescent COVID-19.

Seattle patient enrollment occurred during active infection, with longitudinal follow-up thereafter. Measured with immunoSEQ multiplex PCR; TCRdb has only the in-frame clones, and not every one. The sample has about 480,000 clones, 85% to 90% seen once; the top ten hold 7.5% to 9.5%. V dropped 7 bases and J dropped 11; count of bases not matched to a gene: 16. Germline CDR1 SEHNR, CDR2 FQNEAQ (reference sequence). The CDR3 has 14 amino acids. The TCR was taken from a woman aged 50 to 60 with COVID-19, enrolled during active disease. The V gene is TRBV7-9, the J gene TRBJ1-1; TRBD1 matches at 7 bases. The sample consisted of peripheral blood. The CDR3 DNA reads as TGTGCCAGCACCCCGCGAGACAGGGAGGTTCAGGCTTTCTTT. Encoded protein: CASTPRDREVQAFF. The full variable domain, with the rest looked up from reference TRBV7-9 and TRBJ1-1, is DTGVSQNPRHKITKRGQNVTFRCDPISEHNRLYWYRQTLGQGPEFLTYFQNEAQLEKSRLLSDRFSAERPKGSFSTLEIQRTEQGDSAMYLCASTPRDREVQAFFGQGTRLTVV.